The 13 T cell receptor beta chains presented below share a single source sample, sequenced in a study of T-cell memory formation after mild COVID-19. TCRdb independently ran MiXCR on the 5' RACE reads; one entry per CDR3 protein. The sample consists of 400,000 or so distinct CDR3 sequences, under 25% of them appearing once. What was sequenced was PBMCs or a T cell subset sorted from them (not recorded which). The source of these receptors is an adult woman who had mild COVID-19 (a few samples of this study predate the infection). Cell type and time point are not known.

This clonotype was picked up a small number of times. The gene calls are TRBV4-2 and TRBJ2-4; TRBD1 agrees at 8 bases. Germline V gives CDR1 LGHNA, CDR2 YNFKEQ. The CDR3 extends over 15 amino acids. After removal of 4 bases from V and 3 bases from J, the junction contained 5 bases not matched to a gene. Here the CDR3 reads CASSPDRGVKNIQYF. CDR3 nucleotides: TGTGCCAGCAGCCCAGACAGGGGAGTCAAAAACATTCAGTACTTC.

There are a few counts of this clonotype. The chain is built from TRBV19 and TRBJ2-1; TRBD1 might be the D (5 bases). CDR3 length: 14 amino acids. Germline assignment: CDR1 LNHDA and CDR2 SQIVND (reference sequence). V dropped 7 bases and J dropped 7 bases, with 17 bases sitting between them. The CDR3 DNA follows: TGTGCCAGTACCAGACAGTCCGGTGGGAATGAGCAGTTCTTC. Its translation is CASTRQSGGNEQFF.

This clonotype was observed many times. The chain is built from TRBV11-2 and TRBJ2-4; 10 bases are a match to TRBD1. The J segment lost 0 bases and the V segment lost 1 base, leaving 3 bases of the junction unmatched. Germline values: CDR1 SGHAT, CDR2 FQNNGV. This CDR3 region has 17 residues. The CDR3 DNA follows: TGTGCCAGCAGCTTAGGACAGGGGGCTCTAGCCAAAAACATTCAGTACTTC. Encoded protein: CASSLGQGALAKNIQYF. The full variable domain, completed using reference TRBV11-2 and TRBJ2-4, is EAGVAQSPRYKIIEKRQSVAFWCNPISGHATLYWYQQILGQGPKLLIQFQNNGVVDDSQLPKDRFSAERLKGVDSTLKIQPAKLEDSAVYLCASSLGQGALAKNIQYFGAGTRLSVL.

The CDR3 reads CSALGGANGYTF. DNA for the CDR3: TGCAGCGCCTTGGGGGGGGCTAATGGCTACACCTTC. The gene calls are TRBV29-1 and TRBJ1-2; D possibly corresponds to TRBD1 (6 bases). Deletions cut 7 bases from V and 6 bases from J, with 15 bases between. This CDR3 spans 12 amino acids. Germline loops: CDR1 SQVTM, CDR2 ANQGSEA. Looking up the rest from reference TRBV29-1 and TRBJ1-2 gives the full variable domain: SAVISQKPSRDICQRGTSLTIQCQVDSQVTMMFWYRQQPGQSLTLIATANQGSEATYESGFVIDKFPISRPNLTFSTLTVSNMSPEDSSIYLCSALGGANGYTFGSGTRLTVV.

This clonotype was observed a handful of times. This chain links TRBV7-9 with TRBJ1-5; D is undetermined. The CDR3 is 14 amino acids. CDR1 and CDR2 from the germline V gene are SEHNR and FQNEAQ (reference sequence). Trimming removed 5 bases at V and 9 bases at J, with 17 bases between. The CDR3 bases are TGTGCCAGCAGCCCGGGTGGCAGTGTATGGCCCCAGCATTTT. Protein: CASSPGGSVWPQHF.

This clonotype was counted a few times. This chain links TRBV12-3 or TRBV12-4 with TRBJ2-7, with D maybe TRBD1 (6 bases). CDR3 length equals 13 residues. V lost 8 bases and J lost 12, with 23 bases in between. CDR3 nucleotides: TGTGCCAGCCGGGCCCCTACTCTGACAGGACTGTACTTC. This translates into CASRAPTLTGLYF.

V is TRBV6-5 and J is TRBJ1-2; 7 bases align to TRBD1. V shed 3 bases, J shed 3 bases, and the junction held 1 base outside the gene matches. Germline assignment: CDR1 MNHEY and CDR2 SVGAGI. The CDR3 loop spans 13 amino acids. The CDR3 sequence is CASSYQGDYGYTF. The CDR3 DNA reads TGTGCCAGCAGTTATCAGGGGGACTATGGCTACACCTTC.

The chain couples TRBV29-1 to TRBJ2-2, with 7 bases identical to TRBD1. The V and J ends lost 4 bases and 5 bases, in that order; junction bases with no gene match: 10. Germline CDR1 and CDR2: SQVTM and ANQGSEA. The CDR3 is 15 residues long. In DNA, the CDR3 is TGCAGCGTTGGGGACAGCCGAACTGGAACCGGGGAGCTGTTTTTT. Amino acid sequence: CSVGDSRTGTGELFF.

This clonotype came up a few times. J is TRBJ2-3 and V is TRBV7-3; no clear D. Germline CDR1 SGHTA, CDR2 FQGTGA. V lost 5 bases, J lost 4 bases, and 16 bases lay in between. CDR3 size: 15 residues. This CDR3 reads CASSRWVSGADTQYF. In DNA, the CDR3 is TGTGCCAGCAGCCGATGGGTCTCGGGCGCAGATACGCAGTATTTT.

Here the CDR3 reads CASSYIGLAGGSSYNEQFF. The CDR3 nucleotides are TGTGCCAGCAGCTACATAGGACTAGCGGGGGGAAGCTCCTACAATGAGCAGTTCTTC. This chain connects TRBV7-8 to TRBJ2-1; 14 bases map to TRBD2. The CDR3 consists of 19 residues. Trimming cost V 4 bases and J 0 bases; bases outside gene matches: 8. The V gene's germline CDR1 is SGHVS and CDR2 FQNEAQ. The full variable domain, rest sourced from reference TRBV7-8 and TRBJ2-1, is GAGVSQSPRYKVAKRGQDVALRCDPISGHVSLFWYQQALGQGPEFLTYFQNEAQLDKSGLPSDRFFAERPEGSVSTLKIQRTQQEDSAVYLCASSYIGLAGGSSYNEQFFGPGTRLTVL.

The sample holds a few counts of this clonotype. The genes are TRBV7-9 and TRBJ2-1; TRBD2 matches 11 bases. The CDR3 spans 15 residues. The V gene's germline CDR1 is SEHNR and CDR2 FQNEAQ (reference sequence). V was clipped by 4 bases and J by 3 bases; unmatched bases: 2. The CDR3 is CASSWGTSGYNEQFF. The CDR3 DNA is TGTGCCAGCAGCTGGGGGACTAGCGGCTACAATGAGCAGTTCTTC.

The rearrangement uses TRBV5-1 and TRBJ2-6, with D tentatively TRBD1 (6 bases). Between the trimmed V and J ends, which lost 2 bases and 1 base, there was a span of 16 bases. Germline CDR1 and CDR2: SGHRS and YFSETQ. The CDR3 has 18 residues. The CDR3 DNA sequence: TGCGCCAGCAGCTTTCAGAGCCTCACAGGGTCTGGGGCCAACGTCCTGACTTTC. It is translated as CASSFQSLTGSGANVLTF.

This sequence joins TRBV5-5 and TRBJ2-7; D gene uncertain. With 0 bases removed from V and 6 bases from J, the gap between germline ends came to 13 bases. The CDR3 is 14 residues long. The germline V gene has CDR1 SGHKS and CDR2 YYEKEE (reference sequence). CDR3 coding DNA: TGTGCCAGCAGCTTGGTTTGGGCAGAAGGCGAGCAGTACTTC. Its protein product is CASSLVWAEGEQYF.